The clone carrying this T cell receptor beta chain appeared a single time. The antigen remains unidentified. This CDR3 has 15 amino acids. Trimming took 0 bases from V and 7 from J, leaving 15 bases between them. Germline V CDR1 and CDR2: LNHNV, YYDKDF (reference sequence). Arm-PCR with iRepertoire HTBI primers amplified the CDR3 regions for these TCR beta libraries. TCRdb reanalysed the multiplex PCR reads using MiXCR and keeps one entry per CDR3 protein. The sample contains roughly 320,000 distinct CDR3 sequences, 16% of which appear only once. This sample stems from a study of regulatory T cells in long-lasting Graves disease. General observations from the study: The persistent group shared around 2,700 public clonotypes, more than the 966 shared by new patients.

Time point: newly diagnosed GD, antithyroid drugs for less than 3 months. There was RNA extracted from PBMCs, and the TCR library was made from it. This sample was also put to use in a study of T cells in Graves' hyperthyroidism and ophthalmopathy. As that study records: Researchers report that a 13 V-J model separated ophthalmopathy from stable hyperthyroidism.

This sample comprised peripheral blood mononuclear cells (PBMCs), obtained at new diagnosis, from a patient treated with antithyroid drugs. The J gene is TRBJ1-1, the V gene TRBV15; D unresolved. This TCR was sampled from a man aged 40-50 years with Graves disease. This chain's CDR3 is CATSRDRRLYNEAFF. The CDR3 DNA follows: TGTGCCACCAGCAGAGATCGGCGATTGTACAATGAAGCTTTCTTT.